This T cell receptor (beta chain) comes out of a study of technical replicates of blood from a few donors. This table comes from immunoSEQ multiplex PCR, and its TCRdb copy is limited to in-frame clones, with some not included. The sample records about 79,000 clones, 90% to 95% being singletons. Germline assignment: CDR1 LNHDA and CDR2 SQIVND (reference sequence). J was trimmed by 3 bases and V by 1 base; bases with no gene match: 4. This CDR3 comprises 18 residues. The sequence was collected from a human donor in good health. Sequenced input: T cells isolated from PBMCs. The chain joins TRBV19 to TRBJ2-3, with 16 bases identical to TRBD2. CDR3 residues: CASSIAGLAGGPTDTQYF. CDR3 coding DNA: TGTGCCAGTAGTATAGCGGGACTAGCGGGGGGGCCGACAGATACGCAGTATTTT.